This TCR beta chain emerged from a study of blood T cell repertoires in COVID-19. The overall study: Whether acute or convalescent, the COVID-19 samples came from the United States, Italy and Spain. PBMCs, B-cell-depleted T cells, or T cells were the source of the cDNA or gDNA that made up the material.

Study members were between roughly 18 and 100 years old and lived in 24 US regions. In assigning cohorts, the study relied on participant-reported clinical history. V was pared by 4 bases and J by 6 bases, with 9 bases between. From germline, CDR1 is MNHEY and CDR2 SVGAGI. There are 13 residues in the CDR3. Sequencing was performed with immunoSEQ multiplex PCR; in TCRdb, only in-frame clones are kept and a portion is missing. The sample shows 210,000 or so clones, approximately 90% of them seen only once. This TCR was recovered from a young man who had recovered from COVID-19. Sequenced material: PBMCs or T cells enriched from blood (not recorded which). The genes are TRBV6-5 and TRBJ1-4, with D hard to call. CDR3 sequence reads: CASSSGIYEKLFF. The CDR3 DNA follows: TGTGCCAGCAGTTCCGGGATTTATGAAAAACTGTTTTTT.